One and the same sample provided the 22 T cell receptor beta chains below, sequenced in a study of CD8 T cells in ankylosing spondylitis. Study conclusions and caveats: Ankylosing spondylitis blood appeared to carry a characteristic TCR beta motif of roughly eight highly homologous variants.

Their cognate antigens are unknown. TCRdb fed the 5' RACE reads into MiXCR, producing one record per CDR3 protein. The table shows 700,000 or so distinct CDR3 sequences, with under 20% occurring only once. Specimen: blood, either unsorted or a sorted T cell fraction (not recorded which). The source of these receptors is a male donor with ankylosing spondylitis.

J is TRBJ2-7 and V is TRBV28; 8 bases map to TRBD1. The germline gives CDR1 MDHEN, CDR2 SYDVKM. After removal of 9 bases from V and 4 bases from J, the junction contained 5 bases not matched to a gene. This CDR3 has 12 amino acids. CDR3 in amino acids: CASGTGLYEQYF. CDR3 in DNA: TGTGCCAGTGGGACAGGACTATACGAGCAGTACTTC.

The chain has TRBV20-1 and TRBJ2-7; a weak D match, TRBD1 (5 bases). Germline-derived CDR1 and CDR2 are DFQATT and SNEGSKA (reference sequence). CDR3 length equals 16 residues. Trimming shortened V by 0 bases and J by 2 bases, and 17 bases separated the two germline ends. CDR3 DNA sequence: TGCAGTGCTAGAGAACTCCTCGTGGGGCCCCCCTACGAGCAGTACTTC. Its translation: CSARELLVGPPYEQYF.

V usage is TRBV7-9 and J usage is TRBJ2-7; D is ambiguous. Per the germline V gene, CDR1 is SEHNR and CDR2 is FQNEAQ (reference sequence). The CDR3 is made up of 15 amino acids. Trimming took off 5 bases at V and 1 base at J, with 15 bases between the two ends. In DNA form, the CDR3 reads TGTGCCAGCAGCCGTGGGCACACGGATTCCTACGAGCAGTACTTC. Its protein product is CASSRGHTDSYEQYF.

This clonotype was detected only a few times. The chain combines TRBV29-1 with TRBJ2-1; TRBD2 aligns across 9 bases. V was pared by 4 bases and J by 9 bases, with 7 bases of the junction left unmatched. This CDR3 contains 13 residues. Per germline, CDR1 SQVTM and CDR2 ANQGSEA. This CDR3 is CSVGGGGGIEQFF. The CDR3 DNA is TGCAGCGTTGGCGGCGGGGGGGGCATTGAGCAGTTCTTC.

The V and J genes are TRBV6-1 and TRBJ1-1; no clear D gene. V was pared by 7 bases and J by 1 base, with 19 bases between. The CDR3 extends over 16 amino acids. Germline V CDR1 and CDR2: MNHNS, SASEGT. CDR3 region: CASIRERGIRNTEAFF. For the CDR3, the DNA is TGTGCCAGCATAAGGGAGCGGGGAATTAGGAACACTGAAGCTTTCTTT.

This clonotype appeared a few times. V and J are TRBV24-1 and TRBJ2-5; D remains unclear. The CDR3 has 12 residues. The V end was cut by 4 bases, the J end by 4 bases, with 6 bases between. Germline V CDR1 and CDR2: KGHDR, SFDVKD. CDR3 sequence: CATSDSGETQYF. Written as DNA, the CDR3 is TGTGCCACCAGTGACTCTGGAGAGACCCAGTACTTC.

This rearrangement joins TRBV4-1 to TRBJ2-7, with D unclear. Between the trimmed V and J ends, which lost 4 bases and 1 base, there was a span of 11 bases. Per germline, CDR1 MGHRA and CDR2 YSYEKL. CDR3 size: 14 residues. CDR3 coding DNA: TGCGCCAGCAGCCCCGTGGGTAAGTCCTACGAGCAGTACTTC. This translates into CASSPVGKSYEQYF.

This clonotype showed up many times. V usage is TRBV12-3 or TRBV12-4 and J usage is TRBJ1-5; D is unclear. Trimming removed 3 bases from V and 0 bases from J, with 6 bases in between. The CDR3 runs 14 residues. The CDR3 DNA is TGTGCCAGCAGTTTTGGGCCTAGCAATCAGCCCCAGCATTTT. It encodes CASSFGPSNQPQHF.

This clonotype was seen more than once but under ten times. The CDR3 sequence is CASSRRLAGGPQETQYF. The CDR3 DNA follows: TGTGCCAGCAGCCGAAGACTAGCGGGGGGGCCTCAGGAGACCCAGTACTTC. The rearrangement joins TRBV7-2 to TRBJ2-5; 14 bases are shared with TRBD2. The germline gives CDR1 SGHTA, CDR2 FQGNSA. J gave up 5 bases and V 5 bases, and 10 bases lay outside the gene matches. The CDR3 runs to 17 residues.

V is TRBV3-1 and J is TRBJ2-7, with 8 bases fitting TRBD1. CDR1 and CDR2 from the germline V gene are LGHDT and YNNKEL (reference sequence). The CDR3 length is 15 residues. Trimming removed 0 bases from V and 5 bases from J; junction bases left unmatched: 6. CDR3 coding DNA: TGTGCCAGCAGCCAAGATTACAGGGGGTTCAACGAGCAGTACTTC. It codes for CASSQDYRGFNEQYF.

The chain combines TRBV12-3 or TRBV12-4 with TRBJ2-1, with TRBD2 matching 10 bases. V was clipped by 3 bases and J by 8 bases; unmatched bases: 1. The CDR3 has 13 amino acids. The CDR3 region has the DNA TGTGCCAGCAGTTTCCTAGCGGGGGATGAGCAGTTCTTC. Protein product: CASSFLAGDEQFF.

V gene TRBV5-5 combines with J gene TRBJ2-2; 9 nucleotides align to TRBD1. The CDR3 sequence is 16 residues long. V shed 0 bases and J 8 bases; nucleotides not matched to a gene: 8. Germline CDR1 is SGHKS and CDR2 is YYEKEE (reference sequence). DNA of the CDR3: TGTGCCAGCAGCTTGGGAGGGACAGGGTCGAGGGGGGAGCTGTTTTTT. It specifies CASSLGGTGSRGELFF.

This chain joins TRBV6-2 or TRBV6-3 and TRBJ2-5, with 11 bases that match TRBD2. The CDR3 is made up of 15 amino acids. CDR1 and CDR2 (germline): MNHEY, SVGEGT. V shed 10 bases, J shed 1 base, and the junction held 8 bases outside the gene matches. CDR3 DNA: TGTGCCAAACCTGATAGCGGGAGGGCCCAAGAGACCCAGTACTTC. Amino acid sequence: CAKPDSGRAQETQYF.

The chain combines TRBV4-3 with TRBJ2-7; D gene uncertain. Per the germline V gene, CDR1 is LGHNA and CDR2 is YSLEER. This CDR3 has 13 amino acids. Between the trimmed V and J ends, which lost 0 bases and 6 bases, there was a span of 9 bases. Here the CDR3 reads CASSQDAGSEQYF. DNA for the CDR3: TGCGCCAGCAGCCAAGATGCCGGCTCCGAGCAGTACTTC.

This clonotype has more than one count but fewer than ten. The chain has TRBV29-1 and TRBJ2-1; D gene ambiguous. The CDR3 is 11 residues long. The ends were cut back, 5 bases at V and 5 bases at J, with 7 bases in the middle. CDR1 and CDR2 from the germline V gene are SQVTM and ANQGSEA. CDR3 coding DNA: TGCAGCGTTTTTCCAGACAATGAGCAGTTCTTC. Translation: CSVFPDNEQFF.

The chain uses TRBV20-1 and TRBJ1-1, with TRBD1 as a possible D gene (6 bases). Germline V CDR1 and CDR2: DFQATT, SNEGSKA (reference sequence). V was trimmed by 6 bases and J by 8 bases, leaving 19 bases between them. This CDR3 region has 13 residues. CDR3 in amino acids: CSAPDGGGAEAFF. The CDR3 DNA reads TGCAGTGCCCCTGATGGAGGGGGGGCCGAAGCTTTCTTT.

There are a few counts of this clonotype. The J gene is TRBJ2-5, the V gene TRBV29-1; TRBD1 agrees at 11 bases. J was trimmed by 6 bases and V by 6 bases; bases with no gene match: 21. The CDR3 covers 18 residues. Germline V gene sequence: CDR1 SQVTM, CDR2 ANQGSEA. CDR3 loop: CSVPWAGQGASIRKTQYF. Written as DNA, the CDR3 is TGCAGCGTCCCTTGGGCTGGACAGGGGGCGTCGATTAGGAAGACCCAGTACTTC.

The chain links TRBV4-1 to TRBJ2-5; no reliable D call. The CDR3 is 14 residues long. CDR1 and CDR2 (germline): MGHRA, YSYEKL. The germline V and J ends were trimmed by 1 base and 2 bases, with 8 bases remaining between them. CDR3 residues: CASSQVSGQETQYF. The CDR3 region has the DNA TGCGCCAGCAGCCAAGTCTCAGGACAAGAGACCCAGTACTTC.

In its sample, this clonotype was seen a few times. Compared with germline, one end of the junction differs, possibly owing to a read error. The chain couples TRBV2 to TRBJ2-3; TRBD1 agrees at 10 bases. This CDR3 is 16 amino acids long. Germline V gives CDR1 SNHLY, CDR2 FYNNEI. The CDR3 spells CASREDGTGGTDTQYF. The CDR3 DNA reads as TGTGCCAGCAGGGAAGATGGGACAGGGGGCACAGATACGCAGTATTTT.

This clonotype was seen only a few times. The V call is TRBV30, the J call TRBJ1-2, with D possibly matching TRBD1 (6 bases). Germline V gives CDR1 GTSNPN, CDR2 SVGIG (reference sequence). Trimming took off 0 bases at V and 9 bases at J, with 11 bases between the two ends. The CDR3 runs to 12 residues. The CDR3 loop is CAWSVGGGRYTF. The CDR3 DNA reads TGTGCCTGGAGTGTGGGGGGCGGCCGCTACACCTTC.

This chain uses TRBV7-9 with TRBJ1-1; D unclear. Germline loops: CDR1 SEHNR, CDR2 FQNEAQ (reference sequence). The CDR3 consists of 13 residues. V lost 0 bases and J 6 bases, leaving 8 bases between the germline ends. In DNA, the CDR3 is TGTGCCAGCAGCTTAGCCAGGTCCCCTGAAGCTTTCTTT. This translates into CASSLARSPEAFF.

This clonotype has only a few counts. The rearrangement uses TRBV5-8 and TRBJ1-1; D is uncertain. This CDR3 is 10 amino acids long. Per the germline V gene, CDR1 is SGHTS and CDR2 is YDEGEE. V was shortened by 1 base and J by 11 bases, with 6 bases between the two germline ends. The CDR3 sequence is CASSLYVAFF. The CDR3 bases are TGTGCCAGCAGCTTGTACGTGGCTTTCTTT.